The T cell receptor beta chain under discussion was sequenced for a study of OX40 agonist ivuxolimab in advanced cancers. V lost 2 bases and J 2 bases, leaving 24 bases between the germline ends. This CDR3 is 19 amino acids long. Germline V CDR1 and CDR2: SGHTA, FQGTGA. Clones were read by immunoSEQ multiplex PCR, and TCRdb kept only the in-frame ones, dropping some. The sample contains under 55,000 clones, approximately 80% of which appear only once. The chain recombines TRBV7-3 with TRBJ1-1, with unresolved D. The sequence derives from an adult with an advanced solid tumor such as melanoma, head and neck, liver or kidney cancer. Sequencing was performed on CD4+ or CD8+ T cells sorted from blood, taken in a trial of the OX40 agonist ivuxolimab. Here the CDR3 reads CASSLGSRTQGLGNTEAFF. The CDR3 DNA follows: TGTGCCAGCAGCTTAGGATCCAGGACGCAAGGGTTAGGAAACACTGAAGCTTTCTTT.